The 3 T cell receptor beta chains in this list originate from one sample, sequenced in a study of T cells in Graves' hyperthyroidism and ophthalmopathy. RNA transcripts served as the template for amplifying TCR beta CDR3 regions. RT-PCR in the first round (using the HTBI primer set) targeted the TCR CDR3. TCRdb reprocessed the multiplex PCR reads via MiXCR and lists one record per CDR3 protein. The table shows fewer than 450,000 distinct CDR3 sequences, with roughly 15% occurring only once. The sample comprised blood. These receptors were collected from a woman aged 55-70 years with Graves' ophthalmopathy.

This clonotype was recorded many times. CDR3 coding DNA: TGTGCCTGGAGTCTGGGCCTCACCTACGAGCAGTACTTC. Translating gives CAWSLGLTYEQYF. The genes are TRBV30 and TRBJ2-7; no clear D. The CDR3 has 13 amino acids. The germline V and J ends were trimmed by 2 bases and 2 bases, with 10 bases remaining between them. CDR1 and CDR2 (germline): GTSNPN, SVGIG (reference sequence).

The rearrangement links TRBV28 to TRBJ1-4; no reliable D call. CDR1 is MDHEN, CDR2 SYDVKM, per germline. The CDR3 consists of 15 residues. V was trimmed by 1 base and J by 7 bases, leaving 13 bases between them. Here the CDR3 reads CASSLSATGGEKLFF. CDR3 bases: TGTGCCAGCAGTTTATCGGCGACCGGCGGTGAAAAACTGTTTTTT.

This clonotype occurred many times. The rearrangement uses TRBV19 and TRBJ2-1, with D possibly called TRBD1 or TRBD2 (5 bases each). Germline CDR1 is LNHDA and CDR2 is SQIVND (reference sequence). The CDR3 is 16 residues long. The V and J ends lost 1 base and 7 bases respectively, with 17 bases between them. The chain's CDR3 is CASSIVPGPPGNEQFF. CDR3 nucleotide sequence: TGTGCCAGTAGTATAGTTCCGGGACCCCCGGGGAATGAGCAGTTCTTC.